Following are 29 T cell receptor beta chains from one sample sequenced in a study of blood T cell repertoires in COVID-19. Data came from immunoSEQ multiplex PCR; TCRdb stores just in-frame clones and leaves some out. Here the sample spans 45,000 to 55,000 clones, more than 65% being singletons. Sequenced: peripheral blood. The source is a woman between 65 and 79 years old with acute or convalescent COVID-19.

The DNA of the CDR3 is TGTGCCAGCAGTGAATTACAAGGGACTAGCACAGATACGCAGTATTTT. Its protein product is CASSELQGTSTDTQYF. This chain uses TRBV6-1 with TRBJ2-3; tentatively, D is TRBD2 (6 bases). Trimming removed 2 bases from V and 0 bases from J, with 12 bases in between. Germline-derived CDR1 and CDR2 are MNHNS and SASEGT. The CDR3 extends over 16 amino acids.

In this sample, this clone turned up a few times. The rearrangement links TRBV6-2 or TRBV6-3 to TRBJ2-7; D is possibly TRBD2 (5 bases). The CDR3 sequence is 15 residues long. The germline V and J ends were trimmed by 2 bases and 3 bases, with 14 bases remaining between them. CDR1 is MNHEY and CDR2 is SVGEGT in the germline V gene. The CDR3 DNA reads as TGTGCCAGCAGTTACGAGTCGGGGTCCTACTACGAGCAGTACTTC. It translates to CASSYESGSYYEQYF.

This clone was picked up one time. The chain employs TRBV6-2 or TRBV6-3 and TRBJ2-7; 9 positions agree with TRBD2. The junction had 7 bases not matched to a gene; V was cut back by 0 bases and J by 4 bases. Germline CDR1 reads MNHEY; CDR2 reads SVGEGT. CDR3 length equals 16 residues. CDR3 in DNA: TGTGCCAGCAGTTACTCGGAATTAGCGGGAGAATACGAGCAGTACTTC. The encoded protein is CASSYSELAGEYEQYF.

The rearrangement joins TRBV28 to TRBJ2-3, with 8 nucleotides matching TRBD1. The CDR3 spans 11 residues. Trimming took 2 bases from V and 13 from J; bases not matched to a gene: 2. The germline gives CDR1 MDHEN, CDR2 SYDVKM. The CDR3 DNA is TGTGCCAGCAGTTTAGAACAGGGGGAGTATTTT. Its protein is CASSLEQGEYF.

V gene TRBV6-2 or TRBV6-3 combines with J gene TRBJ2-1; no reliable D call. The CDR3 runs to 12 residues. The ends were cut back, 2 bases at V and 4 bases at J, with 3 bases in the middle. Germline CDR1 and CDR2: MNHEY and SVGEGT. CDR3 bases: TGTGCCAGCAGTTACCTGTACAATGAGCAGTTCTTC. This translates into CASSYLYNEQFF.

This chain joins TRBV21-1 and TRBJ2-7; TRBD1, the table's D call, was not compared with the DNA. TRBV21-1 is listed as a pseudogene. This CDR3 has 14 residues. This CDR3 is CATQTRDRVYEQYF. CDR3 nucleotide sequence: TGTGCCACTCAAACCCGGGACAGGGTCTACGAGCAGTACTTC.

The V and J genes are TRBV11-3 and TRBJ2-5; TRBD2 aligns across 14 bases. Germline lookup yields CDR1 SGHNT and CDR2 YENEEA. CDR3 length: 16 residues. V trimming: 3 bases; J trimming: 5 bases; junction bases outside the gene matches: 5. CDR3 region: CASSLGLAGDMETQYF. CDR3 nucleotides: TGTGCCAGCAGCTTGGGACTAGCGGGAGACATGGAGACCCAGTACTTC.

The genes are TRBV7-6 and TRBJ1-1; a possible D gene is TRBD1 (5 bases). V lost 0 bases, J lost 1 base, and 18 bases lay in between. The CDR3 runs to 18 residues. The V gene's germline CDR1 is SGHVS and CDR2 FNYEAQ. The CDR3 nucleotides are TGTGCCAGCAGCTTAGCGCTCCGGCAGGGCTGGAAGAACACTGAAGCTTTCTTT. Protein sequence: CASSLALRQGWKNTEAFF.

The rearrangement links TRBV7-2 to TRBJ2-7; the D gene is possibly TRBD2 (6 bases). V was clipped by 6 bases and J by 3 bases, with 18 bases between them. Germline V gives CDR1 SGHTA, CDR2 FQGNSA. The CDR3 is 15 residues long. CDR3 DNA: TGTGCCAGCAGATCGGGCGGCACGGGGGACTACGAGCAGTACTTC. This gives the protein CASRSGGTGDYEQYF. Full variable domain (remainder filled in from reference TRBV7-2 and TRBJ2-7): GAGVSQSPSNKVTEKGKDVELRCDPISGHTALYWYRQSLGQGLEFLIYFQGNSAPDKSGLPSDRFSAERTGGSVSTLTIQRTQQEDSAVYLCASRSGGTGDYEQYFGPGTRLTVT.

CDR3 loop: CASSLRGGELFF. Written as DNA, the CDR3 is TGTGCCAGCAGTTTGCGGGGGGGGGAGCTGTTTTTT. The gene calls are TRBV28 and TRBJ2-2, with 7 positions matching TRBD2. The CDR3 sequence is 12 residues long. The ends lost 3 bases at V and 8 bases at J; junction bases unmatched: 0. Germline V gives CDR1 MDHEN, CDR2 SYDVKM.

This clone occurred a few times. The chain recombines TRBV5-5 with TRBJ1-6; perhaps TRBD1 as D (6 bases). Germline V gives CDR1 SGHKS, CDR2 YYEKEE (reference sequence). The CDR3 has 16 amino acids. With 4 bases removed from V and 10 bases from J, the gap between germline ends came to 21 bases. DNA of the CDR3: TGTGCCAGCAGCCTCCTGGACAGAGCGAGAGGCTCACCCCTCCACTTT. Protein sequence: CASSLLDRARGSPLHF.

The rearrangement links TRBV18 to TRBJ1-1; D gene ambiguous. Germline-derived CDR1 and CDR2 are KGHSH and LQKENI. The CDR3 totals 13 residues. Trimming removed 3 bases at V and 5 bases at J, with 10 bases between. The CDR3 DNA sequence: TGTGCCAGCTCACCTCAAGCTAAGACTGAAGCTTTCTTT. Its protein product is CASSPQAKTEAFF.

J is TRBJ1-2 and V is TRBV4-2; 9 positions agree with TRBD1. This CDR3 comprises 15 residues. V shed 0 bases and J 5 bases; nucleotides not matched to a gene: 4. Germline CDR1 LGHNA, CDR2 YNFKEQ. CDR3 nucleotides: TGTGCCAGCAGCCAAGAACTACAGGGGGCTTATGGCTACACCTTC. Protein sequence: CASSQELQGAYGYTF.

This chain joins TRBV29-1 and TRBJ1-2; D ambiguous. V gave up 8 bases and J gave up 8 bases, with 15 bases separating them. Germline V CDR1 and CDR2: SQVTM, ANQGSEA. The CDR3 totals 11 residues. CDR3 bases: TGCAGCTTCCGGGAGATAAAAGGCTACACCTTC. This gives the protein CSFREIKGYTF.

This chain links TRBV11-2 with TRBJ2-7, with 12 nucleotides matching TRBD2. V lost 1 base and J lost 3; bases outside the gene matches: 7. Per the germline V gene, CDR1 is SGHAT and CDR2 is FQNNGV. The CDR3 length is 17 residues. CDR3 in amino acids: CASSLAPTSGSHYEQYF. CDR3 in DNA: TGTGCCAGCAGCTTAGCCCCGACTAGCGGGAGTCACTACGAGCAGTACTTC.

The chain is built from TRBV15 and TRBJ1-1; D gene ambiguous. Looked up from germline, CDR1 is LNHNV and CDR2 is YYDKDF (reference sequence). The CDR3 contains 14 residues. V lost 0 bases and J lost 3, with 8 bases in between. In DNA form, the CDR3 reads TGTGCCACCAGCAGAGAACTAGCACACACTGAAGCTTTCTTT. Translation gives CATSRELAHTEAFF.

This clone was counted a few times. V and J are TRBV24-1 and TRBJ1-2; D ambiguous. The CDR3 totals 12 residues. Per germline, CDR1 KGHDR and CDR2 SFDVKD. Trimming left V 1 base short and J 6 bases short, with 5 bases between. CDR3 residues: CATSDFGNGYTF. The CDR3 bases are TGTGCCACCAGTGATTTCGGGAATGGCTACACCTTC.

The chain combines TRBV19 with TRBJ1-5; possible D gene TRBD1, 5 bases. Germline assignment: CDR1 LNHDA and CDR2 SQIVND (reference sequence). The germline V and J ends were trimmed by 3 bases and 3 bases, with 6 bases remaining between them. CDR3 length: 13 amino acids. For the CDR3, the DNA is TGTGCCAGTAGTATGGGACTCAATCAGCCCCAGCATTTT. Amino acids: CASSMGLNQPQHF.

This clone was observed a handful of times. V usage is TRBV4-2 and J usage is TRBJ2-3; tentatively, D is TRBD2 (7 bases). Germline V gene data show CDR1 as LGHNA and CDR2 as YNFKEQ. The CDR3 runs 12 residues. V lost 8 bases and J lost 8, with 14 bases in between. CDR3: CASQGRGATQYF. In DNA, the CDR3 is TGTGCCAGCCAGGGGAGGGGCGCTACGCAGTATTTT.

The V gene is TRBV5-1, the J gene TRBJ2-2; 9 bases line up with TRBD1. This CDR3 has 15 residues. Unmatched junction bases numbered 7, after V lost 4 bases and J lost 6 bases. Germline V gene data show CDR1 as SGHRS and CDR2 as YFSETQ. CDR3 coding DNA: TGCGCCAGCAGCCGGGGACAGGGTAATCCCGGGGAGCTGTTTTTT. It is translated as CASSRGQGNPGELFF.

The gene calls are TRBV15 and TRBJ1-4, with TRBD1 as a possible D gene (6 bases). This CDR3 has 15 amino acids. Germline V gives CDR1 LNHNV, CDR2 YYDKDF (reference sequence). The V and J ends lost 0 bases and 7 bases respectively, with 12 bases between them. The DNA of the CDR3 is TGTGCCACCAGCAGAGATCCGGGCAGGGGTGAAAAACTGTTTTTT. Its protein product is CATSRDPGRGEKLFF.

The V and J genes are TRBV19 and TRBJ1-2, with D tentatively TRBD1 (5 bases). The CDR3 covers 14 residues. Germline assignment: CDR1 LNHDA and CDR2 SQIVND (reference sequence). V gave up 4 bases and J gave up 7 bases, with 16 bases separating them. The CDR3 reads CASSTPGGYGGYTF. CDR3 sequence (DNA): TGTGCCAGTAGTACCCCCGGGGGGTACGGTGGCTACACCTTC.

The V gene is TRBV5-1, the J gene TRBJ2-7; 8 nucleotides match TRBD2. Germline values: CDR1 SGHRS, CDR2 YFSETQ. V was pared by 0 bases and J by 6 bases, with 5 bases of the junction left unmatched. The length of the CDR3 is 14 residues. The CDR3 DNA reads TGCGCCAGCAGCTTGGACAGCGGGACTAGCGAGCAGTACTTC. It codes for CASSLDSGTSEQYF.

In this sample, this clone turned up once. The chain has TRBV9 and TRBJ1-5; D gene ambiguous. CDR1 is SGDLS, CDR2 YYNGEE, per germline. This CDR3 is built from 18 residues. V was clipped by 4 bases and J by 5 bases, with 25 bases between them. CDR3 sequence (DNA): TGTGCCAGCAGCCCCCGGGAGATGGGCGCAATTGGGGATCAGCCCCAGCATTTT. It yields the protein CASSPREMGAIGDQPQHF.

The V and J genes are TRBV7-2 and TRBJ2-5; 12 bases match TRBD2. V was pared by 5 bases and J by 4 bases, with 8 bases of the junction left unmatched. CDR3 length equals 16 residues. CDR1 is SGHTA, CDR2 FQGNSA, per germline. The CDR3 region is CASSPSGGLAGETQYF. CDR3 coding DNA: TGTGCCAGCAGCCCCTCGGGGGGACTAGCGGGAGAGACCCAGTACTTC. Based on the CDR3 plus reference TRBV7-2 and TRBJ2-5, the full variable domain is GAGVSQSPSNKVTEKGKDVELRCDPISGHTALYWYRQSLGQGLEFLIYFQGNSAPDKSGLPSDRFSAERTGGSVSTLTIQRTQQEDSAVYLCASSPSGGLAGETQYFGPGTRLLVL.

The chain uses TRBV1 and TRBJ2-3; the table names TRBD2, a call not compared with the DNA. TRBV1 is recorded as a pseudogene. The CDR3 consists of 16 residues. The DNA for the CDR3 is TGCACCAGCAGCCAGACGTATAGAAGGCGGAGGGATACGCAGTATTTT. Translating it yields CTSSQTYRRRRDTQYF.

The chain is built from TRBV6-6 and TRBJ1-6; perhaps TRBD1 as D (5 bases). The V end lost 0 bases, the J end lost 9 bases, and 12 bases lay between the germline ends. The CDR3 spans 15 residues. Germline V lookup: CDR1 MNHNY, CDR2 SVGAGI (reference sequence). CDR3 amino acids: CASSYSTGGVSPLHF. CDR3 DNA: TGTGCCAGCAGTTACTCGACCGGGGGGGTTTCACCCCTCCACTTT.

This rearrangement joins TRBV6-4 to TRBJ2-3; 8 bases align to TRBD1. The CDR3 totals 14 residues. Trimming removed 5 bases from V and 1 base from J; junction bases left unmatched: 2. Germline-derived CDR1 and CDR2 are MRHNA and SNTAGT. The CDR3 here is CASSPTGGTDTQYF. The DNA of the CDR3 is TGTGCCAGCAGTCCGACAGGGGGCACAGATACGCAGTATTTT.

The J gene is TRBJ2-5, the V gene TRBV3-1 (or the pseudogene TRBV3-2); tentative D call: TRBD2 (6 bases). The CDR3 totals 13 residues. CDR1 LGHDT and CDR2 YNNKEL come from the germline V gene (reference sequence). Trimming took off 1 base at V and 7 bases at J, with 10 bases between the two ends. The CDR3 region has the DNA TGTGCCAGCAGCCAAGGGTCGGAGGGGACCCAGTACTTC. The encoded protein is CASSQGSEGTQYF.